A selection of T cell receptor beta chains follows, all from one sample in a study of T cells after yellow fever vaccination. TCRdb processed the 5' RACE reads anew with MiXCR; each CDR3 protein has one entry. This table has roughly 330,000 distinct CDR3 sequences, 6.8% appearing once. The input for sequencing was PBMCs, taken more than 40 days after the first yellow fever vaccination. These receptors all stem from a man younger than 30 who received the YFV17D yellow fever vaccine. Both conserved end residues are part of each CDR3. Each record gives: J gene, V gene, CDR3 protein.

>TRBJ2-3|TRBV20-1
CSGQGATDTQYF
>TRBJ2-5|TRBV6-5
CASSYSSVEETQYF
>TRBJ2-1|TRBV11-2
CASSPTSVNEQFF
>TRBJ1-4|TRBV29-1
CSASDSANEKLFF
>TRBJ1-5|TRBV12-3/TRBV12-4
CASSPSGTGRQPQHF
>TRBJ2-4|TRBV4-3
CASSQEGSGGGDMRNIQYF
>TRBJ2-2|TRBV6-5
CASSYPGTAGELFF
>TRBJ2-7|TRBV6-5
CASSYSLARSYEQYF
>TRBJ1-3|TRBV9
CASSVTGTRISGNTIYF
>TRBJ1-1|TRBV12-3/TRBV12-4
CASRGRLNTEAFF
>TRBJ2-5|TRBV29-1
CSVELQGGLVMEETQYF